This TCR beta chain originates from a study of shared clonotypes between healthy human individuals. CD8 cells regarded as naive lacked CD45RO, were positively chosen for CCR7, and omitted terminally differentiated effector memory CD45RA+ cells. CDR3 length: 14 amino acids. Germline V gene lookup returns CDR1 SGHRS and CDR2 YFSETQ. V lost 3 bases, J lost 4 bases, and 3 bases stayed unmatched. Libraries were prepared by immunoSEQ multiplex PCR; TCRdb keeps only in-frame clonotypes and omits some of them. The sample holds approximately 1.9 million clones, 93% seen once. The V call is TRBV5-1, the J call TRBJ2-3, with 9 bases that match TRBD1. The sample consisted of naive CD8+ T cells from PBMCs. This clonotype was sampled from a man younger than 35 in good health. Some clones in this sample may be carry-over from other donors' samples. DNA for the CDR3: TGCGCCAGCAGCTGGGGACAGGGCCCAGATACGCAGTATTTT. It yields the protein CASSWGQGPDTQYF.